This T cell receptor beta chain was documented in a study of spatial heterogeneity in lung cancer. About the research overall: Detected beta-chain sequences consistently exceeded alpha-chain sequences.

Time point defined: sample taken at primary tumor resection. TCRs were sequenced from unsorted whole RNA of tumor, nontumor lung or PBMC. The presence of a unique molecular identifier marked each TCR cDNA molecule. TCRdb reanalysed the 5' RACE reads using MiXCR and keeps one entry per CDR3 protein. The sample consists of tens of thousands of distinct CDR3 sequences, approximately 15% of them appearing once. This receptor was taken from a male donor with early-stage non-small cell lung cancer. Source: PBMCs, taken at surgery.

CDR3 nucleotides: TGTGCCAGCAGTTCCCCCCCCCAAAAGCAGTACTTC. It encodes CASSSPPQKQYF. This chain connects TRBV12-3 or TRBV12-4 to TRBJ2-7; D gene uncertain. V lost 4 bases and J 8 bases, leaving 12 bases between the germline ends. The CDR3 covers 12 residues.